This paragraph reports one TCR beta chain. Its specificity is unknown. The data were produced by immunoSEQ multiplex PCR, yet TCRdb's version contains in-frame clones alone and is incomplete. The data contain fewer than 85,000 clones, 84% of them singletons. V was pared by 2 bases and J by 6 bases, with 16 bases between. The CDR3 consists of 15 residues. Per germline, CDR1 MNHEY and CDR2 SVGAGI. During the collection period, no donor immune events like infections were recorded. The sample belongs to a study of identifying expanded T cells in peripheral blood. Whole-study findings and limits: Across healthy donors, higher total template counts meant significantly greater approximately two-week count variance. Differentially abundant clones: about 1.1 between replicates, about 16 at about 13 days, roughly 18 at four.

The genes are TRBV6-5 and TRBJ1-1; D might be TRBD1 (5 bases). This TCR derives from a person between 18 and 75 years old in good health. The sequenced material came from blood. CDR3 nucleotides: TGTGCCAGCAGTTACGCCTTTGTGAGGGGAGCTGAAGCTTTCTTT. Its translation is CASSYAFVRGAEAFF.